This is a list of T cell receptor beta chains from one sample in a study of early T cells in non-severe SARS-CoV-2 infection. TCRdb reanalysed the 5' RACE reads using MiXCR and keeps one entry per CDR3 protein. The table includes about 55,000 distinct CDR3 sequences, more than 6.5% detected once. The sample consisted of whole blood, taken at baseline. These receptors came from an adult who was a healthcare worker with PCR-confirmed SARS-CoV-2 infection or an uninfected control (not recorded which). Each CDR3 is given with its conserved first and last residue. Fields, in order: J gene, clone size, V gene, D gene, CDR3 DNA, CDR3 protein. D genes are given only for firm matches. Expanded clones are given a class, and other clones once, few, many or no size at all.

TRBJ1-2	many	TRBV2	NA	TGTGCCAGCAGTGAAGGGGACGGAGCCCTCTATGGCTACACCTTC	CASSEGDGALYGYTF
TRBJ1-5	many	TRBV30	NA	TGTGCCTGGAGTTGGGGTACTAATCAGCCCCAGCATTTT	CAWSWGTNQPQHF
TRBJ1-4	few	TRBV7-2	NA	TGTGCCAGCAGCTTAGAAGGGGGACCTGAAAAACTGTTTTTT	CASSLEGGPEKLFF
TRBJ2-1	few	TRBV20-1	TRBD2	TGCAGTGCTAGAGAAACGCAGCGGGGGTTCTCCTACAATGAGCAGTTCTTC	CSARETQRGFSYNEQFF
TRBJ2-2	few	TRBV2	NA	TGTGCCAGCAGTGTAGTCAGCCCCGGGGAGCTGTTTTTT	CASSVVSPGELFF
TRBJ1-2	many	TRBV4-3	NA	TGCGCCAGCAGCCAACGAAACAGAAACTATGGCTACACCTTC	CASSQRNRNYGYTF
TRBJ2-7	many	TRBV7-2	TRBD2	TGTGCCAGCAGCTCGACTAGCACCCACTACGAGCAGTACTTC	CASSSTSTHYEQYF
TRBJ2-7	many	TRBV5-1	NA	TGCGCCAGCAGCTTGGCCGGAAAGGCTCAATCCTACGAGCAGTACTTC	CASSLAGKAQSYEQYF
TRBJ2-7	many	TRBV24-1	NA	TGTGCCACCAGTGATCCCTCCAGGGGTCGCTACGAGCAGTACTTC	CATSDPSRGRYEQYF
TRBJ2-1	few	TRBV7-5	NA	NA	CISVSEAYASGGSNEQFF
TRBJ1-2	many	TRBV12-3/TRBV12-4	TRBD1	TGTGCCAGCAGTATAGGGACAGGCTATGGCTACACCTTC	CASSIGTGYGYTF
TRBJ2-7	NA	TRBV7-8	NA	TGTGCCAGCAGCCCCGGGACAAAGAGCTCCTACGAGCAGTACTTC	CASSPGTKSSYEQYF
TRBJ2-3	many	TRBV10-2	TRBD1	TGCGCCAGCAGATGGGACAGGAGCACAGATACGCAGTATTTT	CASRWDRSTDTQYF
TRBJ1-1	many	TRBV7-2	TRBD1	TGTGCCAGCAGCTCAGGACAGGCCATGAACACTGAAGCTTTCTTT	CASSSGQAMNTEAFF
TRBJ1-1	many	TRBV6-5	NA	TGTGCCAGCAGTTACCTAGAGGGGACGAACACTGAAGCTTTCTTT	CASSYLEGTNTEAFF
TRBJ2-1	many	TRBV7-9	TRBD2	TGTGCCAGCAGCTTTCAGACTAGCGGGTCTAATGAGCAGTTCTTC	CASSFQTSGSNEQFF
TRBJ2-5	few	TRBV24-1	NA	TGTGCCACCAGTCGGCAGGGGCCCCAAGAGACCCAGTACTTC	CATSRQGPQETQYF
TRBJ2-3	many	TRBV20-1	NA	TGCCGATCTAGGGGGGACGGCACAGATACGCAGTATTTT	CRSRGDGTDTQYF
TRBJ2-7	many	TRBV7-2	TRBD2	TGTGCCAGCAGCTCCAGCGGGGCTACTTCCTACGAGCAGTACTTC	CASSSSGATSYEQYF
TRBJ2-7	few	TRBV2	NA	TGTGCCAGCTTCCCCACGTGGGGGGATAGCTCCTACGAGCAGTACTTC	CASFPTWGDSSYEQYF
TRBJ2-3	many	TRBV28	NA	TGTGCCAGCAGTTTTCTTTCGGGGACAGATACGCAGTATTTT	CASSFLSGTDTQYF
TRBJ1-6	many	TRBV12-3/TRBV12-4	NA	TGTGCCAGCAGTTTTGGGGGGTCACCCCTCCACTTT	CASSFGGSPLHF
TRBJ1-6	few	TRBV4-2	TRBD1	TGTGCCAGCAGCCAAGGTATGCAGGGACAGGATAATTCACCCCTCCACTTT	CASSQGMQGQDNSPLHF
TRBJ2-1	many	TRBV7-9	TRBD1	TGTGCCAGCAGCCCGGACAGGACCAGGGATGAGCAGTTCTTC	CASSPDRTRDEQFF
TRBJ2-7	many	TRBV13	NA	TGTGCCAGCAGCTCCTTCGACGGACCCTACGAGCAGTACTTC	CASSSFDGPYEQYF
TRBJ2-1	many	TRBV30	NA	TGTGCCTGGAAGGTGGGGAACGGGGATGAGCAGTTCTTC	CAWKVGNGDEQFF
TRBJ2-3	many	TRBV20-1	TRBD1	TGCAGTGCAAACGACAGGGGGCAGAGAGATACGCAGTATTTT	CSANDRGQRDTQYF
TRBJ2-7	many	TRBV28	NA	TGTGCCAGCAGTTTATCGGGCAGGGACTACGAGCAGTACTTC	CASSLSGRDYEQYF
TRBJ1-1	NA	TRBV12-3/TRBV12-4	TRBD1	TGTGCCAGCAGTGCCCGGGAGAGGGACAGCCATATCTTT	CASSARERDSHIF
TRBJ2-3	few	TRBV5-1	NA	TGCGCCAGCAGCAAGGGGACCGGCCACGATACGCAGTATTTT	CASSKGTGHDTQYF
TRBJ2-1	few	TRBV12-3/TRBV12-4	NA	TGTGCCAGCGGTCCGATTCCGTACAATGAGCAGTTCTTC	CASGPIPYNEQFF
TRBJ1-5	many	TRBV19	NA	TGTGCCAGTAGTACAGGGTTTTATAGCAATCAGCCCCAGCATTTT	CASSTGFYSNQPQHF
TRBJ2-5	many	TRBV20-1	NA	TGCAGTGGGGCCCATGGAGAGACCCAGTACTTC	CSGAHGETQYF
TRBJ1-2	NA	TRBV3-1	TRBD1	TGTGCCAGCAGCCAGAAACAGGGGTCCTATGGCTACACCTTC	CASSQKQGSYGYTF
TRBJ2-1	many	TRBV20-1	TRBD2	TGCAGTGCTATACTAGCGGTCTCCTACAATGAGCAGTTCTTC	CSAILAVSYNEQFF
TRBJ2-5	NA	TRBV5-6	NA	TGTGCCAGCAGCCTGCTGGTGGGCGGGTCTGAGTACTTC	CASSLLVGGSEYF
TRBJ2-3	many	TRBV29-1	TRBD1	TGCAGCGTTGAAGAGAGGGGGCGCCCCACAGATACGCAGTATTTT	CSVEERGRPTDTQYF
TRBJ1-1	many	TRBV20-1	NA	TGCAGTGCGCTATGGGACCAGAACACTGAAGCTTTCTTT	CSALWDQNTEAFF
TRBJ2-1	many	TRBV10-3	TRBD2	TGTGCCATCAGTGAAAAAGCGGGGGGGCAGAATGAGCAGTTCTTC	CAISEKAGGQNEQFF
TRBJ2-3	many	TRBV13	NA	TGTGCCAGCAGGGTCCGACAGGATGGCACAGATACGCAGTATTTT	CASRVRQDGTDTQYF
TRBJ1-5	many	TRBV7-2	NA	TGTGCCAGCAGCTTAGTCGAGGGTCAGCCCCAGCATTTT	CASSLVEGQPQHF
TRBJ2-2	NA	TRBV10-1	NA	TGCGCCAGCAGTCAATACACCGGGGAGCTGTTTTTT	CASSQYTGELFF
TRBJ1-2	many	TRBV6-5	TRBD1	TGTGCCAGCAGGGAGGGACAGAACTCCAACTATGGCTACACCTTC	CASREGQNSNYGYTF
TRBJ2-3	NA	TRBV4-2	NA	TGTGCCAGCAGCCAAGGGCCCATGATAACAGATACGCAGTATTTT	CASSQGPMITDTQYF
TRBJ1-2	few	TRBV6-2/TRBV6-3	NA	TGTGCCAGCAGTTACTCAGGCAGTCGGAGAGCCTATGGCTACACCTTC	CASSYSGSRRAYGYTF
TRBJ2-2	many	TRBV6-5	NA	TGTGCCAGCAGTTTCCTGATGACAGGGAGGACCGGGGAGCTGTTTTTT	CASSFLMTGRTGELFF
TRBJ2-5	NA	TRBV25-1	NA	TGTGCCAGTACCGAGACTGGATCGCTAGAGACCCAGTACTTC	CASTETGSLETQYF
TRBJ1-6	NA	TRBV7-9	NA	TGTGCCAGCAGCTTGGCCCATTCACCCCTCCACTTT	CASSLAHSPLHF
TRBJ1-4	NA	TRBV4-3	TRBD1	TGCGCCAGCAGCCAAACCGGGACAGGGCGTGAAAAACTGTTTTTT	CASSQTGTGREKLFF
TRBJ1-6	NA	TRBV9	TRBD1	TGTGCCAGCAGCGTAAGAGGGACAGGGGTTAATTCACCCCTCCACTTT	CASSVRGTGVNSPLHF
TRBJ1-5	NA	TRBV6-5	NA	TGTGCCAGCAGTTACTCAGGGGCTTATCAGCCCCAGCATTTT	CASSYSGAYQPQHF